Listed below are T cell receptor beta chains from one sample, sequenced in a study of monozygotic twins with inflammatory bowel disease. TCRdb reanalyzed the 5' RACE reads and collapses them to one entry per CDR3 protein, without DNA. Its clone listing holds 350,000 to 550,000 distinct CDR3 sequences. The sequenced sample was blood. Receptors were obtained from a human donor with ulcerative colitis or Crohn's disease, or a healthy co-twin of an affected twin (not recorded which). CDR3s include the opening cysteine and the closing phenylalanine or tryptophan.

j_call v_call cdr3_aa
TRBJ1-3 TRBV7-9 CASSPPSGNTIYF
TRBJ2-2 TRBV7-2 CASSLQAGGRTGELFF
TRBJ2-5 TRBV12-5 CASGLGTTRETQYF
TRBJ1-1 TRBV7-9 CASSPPPGPMNTEAFF
TRBJ2-5 TRBV2 CASSPGLAGARETQYF
TRBJ1-1 TRBV5-1 CASSLGGSGNTEAFF
TRBJ2-1 TRBV28 CASSPGQGVNEQFF
TRBJ2-1 TRBV4-1 CASSQESNPPSYNEQFF
TRBJ1-1 TRBV27 CASRSGTEAFF
TRBJ1-5 TRBV3-1 CASSHGQADQHF
TRBJ2-7 TRBV7-8 CASSLPGQGARDEQYF
TRBJ1-3 TRBV27 CASSLRGSGNTIYF
TRBJ1-3 TRBV6-5 CASSYRDPGGGNTIYF
TRBJ1-5 TRBV10-3 CAISGTVNQPQHF
TRBJ2-1 TRBV3-1 CASSQVTRENNEQFF
TRBJ2-5 TRBV6-5 CASSYVAEGTQYF
TRBJ2-7 TRBV10-3 CAISADRGKTQYEQYF
TRBJ2-1 TRBV28 CASSAPLGVTLYNEQFF
TRBJ2-6 TRBV9 CASSANPGLTGANVLTF
TRBJ2-2 TRBV4-2 CASSQPGQGFPGELFF
TRBJ1-1 TRBV6-1 CASTRQGIVTEAFF
TRBJ1-5 TRBV12-5 CASARTGSLDSNQPQHF
TRBJ2-1 TRBV5-6 CASSLPGTGDYNEQFF
TRBJ2-1 TRBV6-2/TRBV6-3 CASSSAPGLAGVVGDEQFF
TRBJ2-5 TRBV14 CASSQKRGLGGQETQYF
TRBJ1-1 TRBV19 CASSSDPGRINTEAFF
TRBJ2-3 TRBV7-2 CASSPGFQTDTQYF
TRBJ2-3 TRBV30 CAWRLAASDTQYF
TRBJ2-3 TRBV10-3 CAIRTGRTDTQYF
TRBJ1-5 TRBV21-1 CASSPMTGTLNQPQHF
TRBJ2-1 TRBV7-2 CASSSEGQGAREQFF
TRBJ2-2 TRBV29-1 CSVEVSGELFF
TRBJ2-7 TRBV5-1 CASSLALGPFGEQYF
TRBJ2-7 TRBV6-2/TRBV6-3 CASADGNSYEQYF
TRBJ1-1 TRBV20-1 CSDRGGGNTEAFF
TRBJ2-1 TRBV6-1 CASSEGTGGLSEQFF
TRBJ1-5 TRBV5-1 CASSLGDNSNQPQHF
TRBJ2-1 TRBV6-1 CASPTFPGASSYNEQFF
TRBJ1-4 TRBV5-1 CASSPRGGELFF
TRBJ2-2 TRBV6-5 CASSSPRGGNTGELFF
TRBJ2-5 TRBV5-1 CASRTVAGTQETQYF
TRBJ2-5 TRBV7-9 CASSFLGGAGSGETQYF
TRBJ1-5 TRBV10-3 CAISEGVGNQPQHF
TRBJ2-7 TRBV19 CASSGRTYEQYF
TRBJ1-1 TRBV12-3/TRBV12-4 CASRRGQGQAFF
TRBJ2-3 TRBV7-3 CASSFTGPSTDTQYF
TRBJ2-7 TRBV6-1 CASSELGSSYEQYF
TRBJ2-1 TRBV6-4 CASSDTRGGYNEQFF
TRBJ2-1 TRBV5-1 CASSLFGDSRGEQFF
TRBJ1-4 TRBV6-6 CASSYGEKLFF
TRBJ1-2 TRBV5-4 CASSSRTGNIYGYTF
TRBJ1-1 TRBV5-4 CASSAAQGTDTEAFF
TRBJ1-2 TRBV6-6 CASSYSGIRYGYTF
TRBJ2-4 TRBV5-1 CASSLDRRDIQYF
TRBJ1-1 TRBV6-2/TRBV6-3 CASSYFPGLVDTEAFF
TRBJ2-1 TRBV3-1 CASSQVVGEQFF
TRBJ1-2 TRBV20-1 CSASRTGEGYTF
TRBJ2-5 TRBV7-9 CASSDTGGPETQYF